This TCR beta chain was identified in a study of blood T cell repertoires in COVID-19. Study overall: COVID-19 samples collected from the United States, Italy and Spain covered acute and convalescent phases.

Under the authors' procedure: Nucleated cell number was recorded as an estimate derived from reference gene primer amplification. Using immunoSEQ multiplex PCR, the repertoire was profiled, and TCRdb retains in-frame clones only, with some absent. V, J and clone size were drawn from that table, and D and trimming were deduced from the DNA. The sample includes some 150,000 clones, about 85% seen only once; the top ten take more than 1%. This CDR3 region has 16 residues. Germline values: CDR1 SGHRS, CDR2 YFSETQ. The V end lost 4 bases, the J end lost 3 bases, and 17 bases lay between the germline ends.

This receptor was identified in a man aged 35 to 55 with acute or convalescent COVID-19. The sample comprised peripheral blood. V usage is TRBV5-1 and J usage is TRBJ2-1, with D tentatively TRBD1 (8 bases). The CDR3 sequence: CASSPGGQGLYNEQFF. The CDR3 DNA reads as TGCGCCAGCAGCCCGGGAGGACAGGGCCTCTACAATGAGCAGTTCTTC.